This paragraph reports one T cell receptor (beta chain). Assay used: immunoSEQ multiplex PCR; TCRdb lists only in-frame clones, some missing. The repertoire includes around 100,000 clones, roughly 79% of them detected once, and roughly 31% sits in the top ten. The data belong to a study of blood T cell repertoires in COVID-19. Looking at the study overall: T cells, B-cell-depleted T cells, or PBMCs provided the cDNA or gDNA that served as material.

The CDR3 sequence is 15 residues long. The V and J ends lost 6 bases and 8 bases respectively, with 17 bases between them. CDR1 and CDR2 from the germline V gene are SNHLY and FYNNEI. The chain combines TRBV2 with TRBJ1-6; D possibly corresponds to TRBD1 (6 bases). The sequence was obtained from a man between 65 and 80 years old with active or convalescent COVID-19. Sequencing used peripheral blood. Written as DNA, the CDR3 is TGTGCCAGCAGCCATCCCGGGGGGGCGGATTCACCCCTCCACTTT. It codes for CASSHPGGADSPLHF.